Below, 25 T cell receptor beta chains from the same sample are listed, as sequenced in a study of control samples from healthy donors and cancer patients. TCRdb keeps only in-frame clones here, not all; method: immunoSEQ multiplex PCR. Among approximately 60,000 clones, 91% were seen once, and the ten largest hold around 0.9%. Specimen: PBMCs. All receptors come from a man aged 30-40 years with colorectal cancer.

This clone was seen a handful of times. The V and J genes are TRBV21-1 and TRBJ1-5. TRBV21-1 is given as a pseudogene. The CDR3 is made up of 15 amino acids. The CDR3 DNA reads as TGTGCCAGCAGCAAAGGCGGCAGTCCGAATCAGCCCCAGCATTTT. Its translation: CASSKGGSPNQPQHF.

V gene TRBV6-1 combines with J gene TRBJ2-7; D could derive from TRBD1 or TRBD2 (5 bases each). The V end lost 3 bases, the J end lost 3 bases, and 18 bases lay between the germline ends. This CDR3 has 16 residues. CDR1 is MNHNS, CDR2 SASEGT, per germline. The CDR3 bases are TGTGCCAGCAGTGATATGGGGACGGCGGTCGTCTACGAGCAGTACTTC. Translation gives CASSDMGTAVVYEQYF.

This CDR3 is CASSARSMSSYNEQFF. The CDR3 bases are TGTGCCAGCAGCGCGCGGAGCATGAGCTCCTACAATGAGCAGTTCTTC. This rearrangement joins TRBV9 to TRBJ2-1, with D hard to call. Germline V gene lookup returns CDR1 SGDLS and CDR2 YYNGEE. The V gene lost 3 bases and the J gene lost 0 bases, with 13 bases spanning the gap. The CDR3 is 16 residues long.

The V call is TRBV6-4, the J call TRBJ1-6; D is unclear. The CDR3 is 14 residues long. Trimming left V 6 bases short and J 0 bases short, with 6 bases between. Germline V gives CDR1 MRHNA, CDR2 SNTAGT. CDR3 protein: CASRDTSYNSPLHF. For the CDR3, the DNA is TGTGCCAGCAGAGACACCTCCTATAATTCACCCCTCCACTTT.

In this sample, this clone turned up a few times. V is TRBV6-4 and J is TRBJ2-6; a weak D match, TRBD1 (8 bases). This CDR3 spans 17 amino acids. Germline V lookup: CDR1 MRHNA, CDR2 SNTAGT. V lost 7 bases to trimming and J lost 0 bases, with 16 bases between them. The CDR3 nucleotides are TGTGCCAGCACCCAGGACAGGGAGGGCTCTGGGGCCAACGTCCTGACTTTC. Residues: CASTQDREGSGANVLTF.

The CDR3 loop is CASSLSQVEGYTF. In nucleotides, the CDR3 is TGTGCCAGCAGCTTGAGCCAGGTTGAGGGCTACACCTTC. This sequence joins TRBV5-5 and TRBJ1-2; D not resolved. The CDR3 consists of 13 residues. CDR1 and CDR2 (germline): SGHKS, YYEKEE (reference sequence). V lost 1 base and J 8 bases, leaving 12 bases between the germline ends.

The chain has TRBV6-5 and TRBJ2-3, with TRBD2 identical over 8 bases. V shed 7 bases and J 0 bases; nucleotides not matched to a gene: 3. This CDR3 spans 14 amino acids. Germline loops: CDR1 MNHEY, CDR2 SVGAGI. The CDR3, as DNA: TGTGCCAGCAACTTAGCGGGGAGCACAGATACGCAGTATTTT. Translation: CASNLAGSTDTQYF.

The chain has TRBV3-1 (or the pseudogene TRBV3-2) and TRBJ1-3; 8 bases line up with TRBD1. CDR3 length equals 19 residues. With 1 base clipped from V and 0 bases from J, the junction kept 11 bases outside the gene matches. The germline CDR1 and CDR2 sequences are LGHDT and YNNKEL (reference sequence). This CDR3 reads CASSQGAIGQGLSGNTIYF. CDR3 DNA sequence: TGTGCCAGCAGCCAAGGGGCAATTGGACAGGGACTCTCTGGAAACACCATATATTTT.

The V gene is TRBV9, the J gene TRBJ1-2; D is perhaps TRBD1 (5 bases). Germline-derived CDR1 and CDR2 are SGDLS and YYNGEE. This CDR3 spans 14 amino acids. V was clipped by 3 bases and J by 4 bases, with 13 bases between them. CDR3 nucleotide sequence: TGTGCCAGCAGCGGGAGGGGCGGGAGCTATGGCTACACCTTC. Amino acids: CASSGRGGSYGYTF.

The chain is built from TRBV10-2 and TRBJ1-4; D possibly corresponds to TRBD1 (5 bases). Trimming shortened V by 8 bases and J by 5 bases, and 15 bases separated the two germline ends. Germline values: CDR1 WSHSY, CDR2 SAAADI. CDR3 length: 14 residues. The CDR3 nucleotides read TGCGCCAGCTCCCGGTGGGGGGACAATGAAAAACTGTTTTTT. Encoded protein: CASSRWGDNEKLFF.

This chain links TRBV24-1 with TRBJ2-7; TRBD1 matches 7 bases. CDR1 KGHDR and CDR2 SFDVKD come from the germline V gene. The CDR3 length is 13 residues. The V gene end was trimmed by 9 bases and the J gene end by 5 bases; junction bases not matched to a gene: 9. The CDR3 sequence: CATGRQGRDEQYF. CDR3 in DNA: TGTGCCACCGGAAGACAGGGTCGTGACGAGCAGTACTTC.

The chain employs TRBV10-3 and TRBJ1-6, with unresolved D. V was cut by 3 bases and J by 10 bases, with 4 bases left in between. Germline V gene lookup returns CDR1 ENHRY and CDR2 SYGVKD. This CDR3 contains 11 residues. CDR3 amino acids: CAISEPSPLHF. In nucleotides, the CDR3 is TGTGCCATCAGTGAACCCTCACCCCTCCACTTT.

The V and J genes are TRBV6-1 and TRBJ1-5; unclear D gene. Trimming pared 2 bases from V and 4 bases from J, leaving 9 bases between. This CDR3 is built from 14 residues. CDR1 is MNHNS and CDR2 is SASEGT in the germline V gene. The CDR3 loop reads CASSESGNNQPQHF. Written as DNA, the CDR3 is TGTGCCAGCAGTGAATCCGGTAATAATCAGCCCCAGCATTTT.

CDR3 amino acids: CATKDRVDTGELFF. DNA of the CDR3: TGTGCCACCAAAGACAGGGTGGACACCGGGGAGCTGTTTTTT. This chain links TRBV24-1 with TRBJ2-2; 7 bases match TRBD1. V was clipped by 8 bases and J by 3 bases; unmatched bases: 5. The CDR3 is 14 amino acids. Germline CDR1 reads KGHDR; CDR2 reads SFDVKD.

The chain joins TRBV7-6 to TRBJ1-3; 12 bases line up with TRBD1. The CDR3 has 16 amino acids. V dropped 4 bases and J dropped 7; count of bases not matched to a gene: 8. Germline values: CDR1 SGHVS, CDR2 FNYEAQ. The CDR3 protein is CASSSGTGQGANTIYF. The DNA for the CDR3 is TGTGCCAGCAGCTCGGGGACGGGACAGGGGGCGAACACCATATATTTT.

The gene calls are TRBV5-4 and TRBJ2-1; 7 nucleotides agree with TRBD2. Looked up from germline, CDR1 is SGHNT and CDR2 is YYREEE (reference sequence). The CDR3 length is 15 residues. The trim removed 3 bases at V and 2 bases at J, leaving 5 bases unmatched. The CDR3 DNA is TGTGCCAGCAGCTCAGGGAGGGGAGCCTACAATGAGCAGTTCTTC. Amino acids: CASSSGRGAYNEQFF.

The chain links TRBV4-3 to TRBJ1-1; the D is unclear. Trimming removed 4 bases from V and 5 bases from J, with 17 bases in between. The CDR3 runs 15 residues. Looked up from germline, CDR1 is LGHNA and CDR2 is YSLEER. The CDR3 reads CASSPNSNIGTEAFF. The CDR3 DNA reads as TGCGCCAGCAGCCCTAATTCTAACATTGGGACTGAAGCTTTCTTT.

V is TRBV6-7 and J is TRBJ2-5; D possibly matches TRBD1 or TRBD2 (5 bases each). TRBV6-7 is filed as an ORF, its function uncertain. Trimming removed 2 bases at V and 0 bases at J, with 22 bases between. This CDR3 region has 19 residues. The DNA for the CDR3 is TGTGCCAGCAGTTACGCGCCGGGACCATCAGTTCGTCACCAAGAGACCCAGTACTTC. Its translation is CASSYAPGPSVRHQETQYF.

The chain is built from TRBV5-1 and TRBJ1-4, with TRBD1 identical over 9 bases. V trimming: 2 bases; J trimming: 5 bases; junction bases outside the gene matches: 4. CDR3 length: 15 residues. Germline V lookup: CDR1 SGHRS, CDR2 YFSETQ. CDR3 region: CASSFDDRGNEKLFF. In DNA, the CDR3 is TGCGCCAGCAGCTTCGACGACAGGGGGAATGAAAAACTGTTTTTT.

The chain is built from TRBV7-8 and TRBJ1-4; 9 bases line up with TRBD1. With 5 bases clipped from V and 4 bases from J, the junction kept 14 bases outside the gene matches. The CDR3 sequence is 18 residues long. Germline CDR1 SGHVS, CDR2 FQNEAQ. This CDR3 is CASSTHPLGDRVNEKLFF. The CDR3 DNA sequence: TGTGCCAGCAGCACGCACCCACTAGGGGACAGGGTTAATGAAAAACTGTTTTTT.

The chain has TRBV24-1 and TRBJ2-1; tentatively, D is TRBD1 (6 bases). Looked up from germline, CDR1 is KGHDR and CDR2 is SFDVKD. The CDR3 is 16 residues long. The V gene lost 2 bases and the J gene lost 5 bases, with 15 bases spanning the gap. CDR3 protein: CATSDWETGGDNEQFF. The CDR3 region has the DNA TGTGCCACCAGTGATTGGGAGACAGGAGGCGACAATGAGCAGTTCTTC.

This chain links TRBV5-6 with TRBJ1-1; 8 bases line up with TRBD1. J was trimmed by 1 base and V by 4 bases; bases with no gene match: 9. The CDR3 runs 16 residues. Germline lookup yields CDR1 SGHDT and CDR2 YYEEEE. The CDR3 reads CASSHILRGQNTEAFF. As DNA, the CDR3 is TGTGCCAGCAGCCACATCCTCAGGGGGCAGAACACTGAAGCTTTCTTT.

The gene calls are TRBV4-2 and TRBJ2-7; D is unresolved. Trimming removed 0 bases from V and 2 bases from J, with 11 bases in between. Germline V gives CDR1 LGHNA, CDR2 YNFKEQ. This CDR3 spans 15 amino acids. CDR3 sequence reads: CASSQDGPRAYEQYF. Written as DNA, the CDR3 is TGTGCCAGCAGCCAAGATGGACCCCGGGCCTACGAGCAGTACTTC.

The chain joins TRBV5-1 to TRBJ2-1, with 7 bases that match TRBD1. The CDR3 consists of 20 residues. V dropped 0 bases and J dropped 3; count of bases not matched to a gene: 18. Looked up from germline, CDR1 is SGHRS and CDR2 is YFSETQ. The CDR3 sequence is CASSLDSRTGSIRVYNEQFF. The CDR3 DNA reads as TGCGCCAGCAGCTTGGATTCCAGGACAGGATCCATAAGGGTCTACAATGAGCAGTTCTTC.

The chain is built from TRBV19 and TRBJ1-5; no firm D call. The CDR3 is made up of 16 amino acids. The V gene lost 5 bases and the J gene lost 0 bases, with 14 bases spanning the gap. Germline CDR1 is LNHDA and CDR2 is SQIVND (reference sequence). This chain's CDR3 is CASSAPPTVSNQPQHF. CDR3 coding DNA: TGTGCCAGTAGTGCTCCCCCTACGGTTAGCAATCAGCCCCAGCATTTT.